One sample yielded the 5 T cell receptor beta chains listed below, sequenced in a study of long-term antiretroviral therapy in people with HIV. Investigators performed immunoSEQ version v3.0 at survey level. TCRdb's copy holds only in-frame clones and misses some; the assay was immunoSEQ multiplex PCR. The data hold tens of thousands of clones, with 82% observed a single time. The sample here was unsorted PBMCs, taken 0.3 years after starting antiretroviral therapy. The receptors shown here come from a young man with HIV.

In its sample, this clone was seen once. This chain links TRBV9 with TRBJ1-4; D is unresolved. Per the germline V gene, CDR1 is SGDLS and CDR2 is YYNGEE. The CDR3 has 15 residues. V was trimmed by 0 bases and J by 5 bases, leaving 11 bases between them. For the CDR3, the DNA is TGTGCCAGCAGCGTAGATGGCAGCGTCAATGAAAAACTGTTTTTT. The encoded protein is CASSVDGSVNEKLFF.

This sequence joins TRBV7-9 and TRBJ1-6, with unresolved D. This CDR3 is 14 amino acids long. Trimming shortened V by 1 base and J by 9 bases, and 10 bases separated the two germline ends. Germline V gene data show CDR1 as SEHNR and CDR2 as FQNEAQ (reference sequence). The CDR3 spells CASSLETTSSPLHF. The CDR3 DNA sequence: TGTGCCAGCAGCTTAGAGACCACCAGTTCACCCCTCCACTTT.

CDR3: CAISENRGGGEKLFF. CDR3 DNA sequence: TGTGCCATCAGTGAGAACAGGGGGGGAGGTGAAAAACTGTTTTTT. This chain connects TRBV10-3 to TRBJ1-4, with TRBD1 identical over 8 bases. Germline V gene lookup returns CDR1 ENHRY and CDR2 SYGVKD. Germline trimming cut 2 bases from V and 7 bases from J; bases unmatched to any gene: 6. The CDR3 sequence is 15 residues long.

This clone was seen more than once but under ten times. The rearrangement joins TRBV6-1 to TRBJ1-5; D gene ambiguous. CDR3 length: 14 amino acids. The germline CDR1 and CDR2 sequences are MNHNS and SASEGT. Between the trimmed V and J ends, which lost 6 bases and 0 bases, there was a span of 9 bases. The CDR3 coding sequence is TGTGCCAGCAGGAAAGATTATAGCAATCAGCCCCAGCATTTT. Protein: CASRKDYSNQPQHF.

For the CDR3, the DNA is TGTGCCAGCAGCTTAGTAACAGGGGGCCCAGAGACCCAGTACTTC. It translates to CASSLVTGGPETQYF. The genes are TRBV13 and TRBJ2-5, with 9 positions matching TRBD1. Germline V lookup: CDR1 PRHDT, CDR2 FYEKMQ (reference sequence). This CDR3 contains 15 residues. J gave up 4 bases and V 1 base, and 4 bases lay outside the gene matches.